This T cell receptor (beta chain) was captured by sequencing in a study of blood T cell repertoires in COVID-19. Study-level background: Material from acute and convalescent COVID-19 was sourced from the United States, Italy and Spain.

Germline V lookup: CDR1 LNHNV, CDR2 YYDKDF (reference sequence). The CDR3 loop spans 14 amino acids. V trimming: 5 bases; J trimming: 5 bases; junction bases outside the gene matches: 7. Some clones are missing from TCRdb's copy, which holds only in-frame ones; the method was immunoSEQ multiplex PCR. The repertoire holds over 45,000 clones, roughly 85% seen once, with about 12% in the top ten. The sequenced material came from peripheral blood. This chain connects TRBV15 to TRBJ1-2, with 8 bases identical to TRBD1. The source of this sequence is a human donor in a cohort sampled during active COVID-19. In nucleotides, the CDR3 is TGTGCCACCAGCTCCTCCACAGGGGGGTATGGCTACACCTTC. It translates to CATSSSTGGYGYTF.